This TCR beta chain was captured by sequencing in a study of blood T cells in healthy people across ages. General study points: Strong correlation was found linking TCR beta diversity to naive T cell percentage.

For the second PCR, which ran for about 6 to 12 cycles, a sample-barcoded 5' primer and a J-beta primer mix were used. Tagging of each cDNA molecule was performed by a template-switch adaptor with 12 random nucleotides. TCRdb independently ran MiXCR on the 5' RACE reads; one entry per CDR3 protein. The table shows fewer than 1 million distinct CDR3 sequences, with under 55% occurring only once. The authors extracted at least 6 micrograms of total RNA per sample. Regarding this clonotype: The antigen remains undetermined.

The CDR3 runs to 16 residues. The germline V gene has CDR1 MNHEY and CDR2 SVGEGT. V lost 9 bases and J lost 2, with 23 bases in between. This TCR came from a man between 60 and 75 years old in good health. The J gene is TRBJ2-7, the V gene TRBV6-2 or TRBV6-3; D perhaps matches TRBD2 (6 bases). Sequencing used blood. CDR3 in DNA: TGTGCCAGTATGACTGGAACTGGGGGGACCCCCTACGAGCAGTACTTC. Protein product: CASMTGTGGTPYEQYF.